The clone carrying this TCR beta chain was observed a single time. This sample was included in a study of blood T cell repertoires in COVID-19. Turning to the study itself: PBMCs, B-cell-depleted T cells, or T cells were the source of the cDNA or gDNA that made up the material.

Germline V CDR1 and CDR2: LGHDT, YNNKEL (reference sequence). The CDR3 consists of 13 residues. V was shortened by 1 base and J by 6 bases, with 7 bases between the two germline ends. In the study's own analysis: Estimated nucleated cell counts came from reference gene primer amplification. Clones were sequenced by immunoSEQ multiplex PCR, and TCRdb holds only the in-frame ones, with some missing. The V and J calls and clone size were taken over from that table, and D and trimming were inferred from the DNA. In the table there are roughly 150,000 clones, 75% to 90% of which are singletons. The source material was PBMCs or T cells enriched from blood (not recorded which). V and J are TRBV3-1 (or the pseudogene TRBV3-2) and TRBJ1-5; no clear D. The TCR comes from a man aged 45-60 years who had recovered from COVID-19. CDR3 in amino acids: CASSQARTQPQHF. For the CDR3, the DNA is TGTGCCAGCAGCCAAGCGAGAACTCAGCCCCAGCATTTT.